The rows below give T cell receptor beta chains drawn from one sample of a study of blood T cell repertoires in COVID-19. Libraries were prepared by immunoSEQ multiplex PCR; TCRdb keeps only in-frame clonotypes and omits some of them. Altogether 310,000 or so clones are present, roughly 87% being singletons, with the ten largest covering around 5.9%. Source material: PBMCs or T cells enriched from blood (not recorded which). The receptors stem from a woman in her 30s who had recovered from COVID-19. Each CDR3 is given with its conserved first and last residue. A D gene is named only where the DNA matches it firmly. Expanded clones are given a class, and other clones once, few, many or no size at all.

CASSQALGLGGGSDTQYF	TGTGCCAGCAGCCAAGCCTTGGGACTAGGCGGGGGGTCGGATACGCAGTATTTT	TRBV14	TRBJ2-3	TRBD2	NA
CASSNAKDSYNEKLFF	TGTGCCAGTAGTAACGCGAAGGACAGCTATAATGAAAAACTGTTTTTT	TRBV19	TRBJ1-4	NA	NA
CASSQAVIAGGSDEQFF	TGCGCCAGCAGCCAAGCAGTTATAGCGGGGGGTTCGGATGAGCAGTTCTTC	TRBV4-1	TRBJ2-1	TRBD2	NA
CASSRIAGGNTGELFF	TGTGCCAGCAGCCGGATAGCGGGGGGGAACACCGGGGAGCTGTTTTTT	TRBV27	TRBJ2-2	TRBD2	NA
CASSPYRVTTGGRPGELFF	TGTGCCAGCAGTCCATACCGCGTTACTACAGGGGGCCGGCCCGGGGAGCTGTTTTTT	TRBV2	TRBJ2-2	TRBD1	NA
CGNKGSTEAFF	TGTGGTAATAAGGGGTCCACTGAAGCTTTCTTT	TRBV19	TRBJ1-1	NA	NA
CASSNRTGRIQALHF	TGTGCCAGCAGTAACAGGACAGGCAGAATTCAGGCCCTCCACTTT	TRBV25-1	TRBJ1-6	TRBD1	NA
CASSELGTGDRTYEQYF	TGTGCCAGCAGTGAACTCGGGACAGGGGATAGAACCTACGAGCAGTACTTC	TRBV25-1	TRBJ2-7	TRBD1	NA
CASSDYGQRTTNEQFF	TGTGCCAGCAGTGATTACGGACAACGTACAACCAATGAGCAGTTCTTC	TRBV25-1	TRBJ2-1	NA	NA
CASSQEAEGLIGNTIYF	TGCGCCAGCAGCCAAGAGGCCGAGGGTCTTATCGGAAACACCATATATTTT	TRBV4-1	TRBJ1-3	NA	NA
CASSMDISTDTQYF	TGTGCCAGTAGTATGGACATTAGCACAGATACGCAGTATTTT	TRBV19	TRBJ2-3	NA	NA
CASSGTGWQPQHF	TGTGCCAGCAGCGGGACAGGGTGGCAGCCCCAGCATTTT	TRBV6-5	TRBJ1-5	TRBD1	NA
CASSPSWDSYYGYTF	TGTGCCAGCAGCCCAAGTTGGGACAGCTACTATGGCTACACCTTC	TRBV7-2	TRBJ1-2	TRBD1	NA
CASSLPPFPGQTTTFSGNTIYF	TGTGCCAGCAGCTTACCGCCCTTTCCGGGACAGACGACGACCTTCTCTGGAAACACCATATATTTT	TRBV7-6	TRBJ1-3	TRBD1	NA
CASSLGGNSGNTIYF	TGCGCCAGCAGCTTGGGGGGCAACTCTGGAAACACCATATATTTT	TRBV5-1	TRBJ1-3	NA	NA
CASSLVLRGRTDTQYF	TGCGCCAGCAGCTTGGTTCTCCGGGGGAGGACAGATACGCAGTATTTT	TRBV5-1	TRBJ2-3	NA	NA
CASSRHRGEETQYF	TGTGCCAGCAGCCGACACCGGGGTGAAGAGACCCAGTACTTC	TRBV7-9	TRBJ2-5	NA	NA
CASSPRGGGGTDTQYF	TGTGCCAGCTCACCCCGCGGGGGAGGAGGCACAGATACGCAGTATTTT	TRBV18	TRBJ2-3	TRBD2	NA
CAWSSGLDGRGYTF	TGTGCCTGGAGTAGCGGCTTAGACGGAAGGGGCTACACCTTC	TRBV30	TRBJ1-2	NA	NA
CATRDGGNSPLHF	TGTGCCACCAGAGACGGGGGGAATTCACCCCTCCACTTT	TRBV6-5	TRBJ1-6	NA	NA
CASSPWVQGNHEQYF	TGTGCCAGCTCACCGTGGGTGCAGGGGAACCACGAGCAGTACTTC	TRBV18	TRBJ2-7	NA	NA
CASSLGDSSAGELFF	TGTGCCAGCAGTTTAGGGGACAGCTCGGCCGGGGAGCTGTTTTTT	TRBV28	TRBJ2-2	TRBD1	NA
CASSEEQGAYNEQFF	TGTGCCAGCAGTGAAGAGCAGGGGGCCTACAATGAGCAGTTCTTC	TRBV6-1	TRBJ2-1	TRBD1	NA
CASARQRSSYEQYF	TGTGCCAGCGCTCGGCAGCGCAGCTCCTACGAGCAGTACTTC	TRBV2	TRBJ2-7	NA	NA
CASKRQFLISGQPQHF	TGTGCCAGCAAGCGACAGTTCCTGATTAGCGGTCAGCCCCAGCATTTT	TRBV28	TRBJ1-5	NA	NA
CASSQPGQGINSPLHF	TGCGCCAGCAGCCAACCGGGACAGGGGATTAATTCACCCCTCCACTTT	TRBV4-1	TRBJ1-6	TRBD1	NA
CASRRTSSTANYGYTF	TGTGCCAGCAGGCGAACGTCATCCACGGCTAACTATGGCTACACCTTC	TRBV2	TRBJ1-2	NA	NA
CASSEQRFTEAFF	TGCGCCAGCAGTGAGCAGAGGTTCACTGAAGCTTTCTTT	TRBV10-2	TRBJ1-1	NA	NA
CASSQRGTFPEDYTF	TGCGCCAGCAGCCAACGCGGGACGTTCCCCGAGGACTACACCTTC	TRBV4-1	TRBJ1-2	NA	NA
CAISERGQGSNQPQHF	TGTGCCATCAGTGAGAGGGGACAGGGTAGCAATCAGCCCCAGCATTTT	TRBV10-3	TRBJ1-5	TRBD1	once
CASSLGREGTEQFF	TGTGCCAGCAGCTTGGGTCGGGAGGGGACTGAGCAGTTCTTC	TRBV11-2	TRBJ2-1	TRBD2	once
CASSLRDSNSPLHF	TGTGCCAGCAGTTTGAGGGACAGTAATTCACCCCTCCACTTT	TRBV28	TRBJ1-6	TRBD1	once
CASSQDPHYNTEAFF	TGCGCCAGCAGCCAAGACCCCCACTATAACACTGAAGCTTTCTTT	TRBV4-3	TRBJ1-1	NA	NA
CASSLVSENEQFF	TGTGCCAGCAGCTTAGTTTCTGAGAATGAGCAGTTCTTC	TRBV11-3	TRBJ2-1	NA	once
CASSDFFTVQETQYF	TGTGCCAGTAGTGATTTTTTCACAGTACAAGAGACCCAGTACTTC	TRBV19	TRBJ2-5	NA	NA
CASSQRNTEAFF	TGCGCCAGCAGCCAGCGAAACACTGAAGCTTTCTTT	TRBV5-1	TRBJ1-1	NA	few
CASSDLTGPNQPQHF	TGTGCCAGCAGCGATCTGACAGGACCAAATCAGCCCCAGCATTTT	TRBV6-5	TRBJ1-5	NA	NA
CASSEGGGGLNTGELFF	TGTGCCAGCAGTGAAGGCGGCGGGGGGCTCAACACCGGGGAGCTGTTTTTT	TRBV2	TRBJ2-2	TRBD2	NA
CASSTQASEAFF	TGTGCCAGCAGCACACAGGCCTCTGAAGCTTTCTTT	TRBV7-9	TRBJ1-1	NA	NA
CASSQDEAWGLGSGANVLTF	TGCGCCAGCAGCCAAGATGAGGCCTGGGGACTCGGCTCTGGGGCCAACGTCCTGACTTTC	TRBV4-1	TRBJ2-6	NA	NA
CASSLTGGPYGYTF	TGCGCCAGCAGCTTGACAGGGGGACCCTATGGCTACACCTTC	TRBV5-1	TRBJ1-2	TRBD1	many
CAISGAGDTEAFF	TGTGCCATCAGTGGGGCGGGGGACACTGAAGCTTTCTTT	TRBV10-3	TRBJ1-1	NA	NA
CASSFYGGNSPLHF	TGTGCCAGCAGTTTTTACGGGGGTAATTCACCCCTCCACTTT	TRBV27	TRBJ1-6	NA	NA